These T cell receptor beta chains were read from a single sample in a study of control samples from healthy donors and cancer patients. The method was immunoSEQ multiplex PCR; TCRdb's version includes in-frame clones alone and lacks a portion of them. The table shows 150,000 to 200,000 clones, with almost 90% occurring only once. The sample consisted of blood. These receptors were taken from a woman in her 50s in good health. Both conserved end residues are part of each CDR3. Fields, in order: D gene, J gene, V gene, clone size, CDR3 DNA, CDR3 protein. A D gene is named only where the DNA matches it firmly. Expanded clones are given a class, and other clones once, few, many or no size at all.

d_call: .; j_call: TRBJ1-4; v_call: TRBV6-5; clone_size: .; cdr3_nt: TGTGCCAGCAGTCGGATCCGGGGAGGCGAAAAACTGTTTTTT; cdr3_aa: CASSRIRGGEKLFF
d_call: .; j_call: TRBJ2-5; v_call: TRBV10-3; clone_size: .; cdr3_nt: TGTGCCATCAGTCCGGGACGTTTCCAAGAGACCCAGTACTTC; cdr3_aa: CAISPGRFQETQYF
d_call: .; j_call: TRBJ1-2; v_call: TRBV28; clone_size: .; cdr3_nt: TGTGCCAGCAGTTTACGGCTTAACTATGGCTACACCTTC; cdr3_aa: CASSLRLNYGYTF
d_call: .; j_call: TRBJ2-3; v_call: TRBV2; clone_size: .; cdr3_nt: TGTGCCAGCAGTGTGCAGCGGAGTAGCACAGATACGCAGTATTTT; cdr3_aa: CASSVQRSSTDTQYF
d_call: .; j_call: TRBJ1-2; v_call: TRBV20-1; clone_size: .; cdr3_nt: TGCAGTGCTAGACCCCTGGATGGCTACACCTTC; cdr3_aa: CSARPLDGYTF
d_call: .; j_call: TRBJ1-1; v_call: TRBV27; clone_size: few; cdr3_nt: TGTGCCAGCTCCTACGACCCCATGAACACTGAAGCTTTCTTT; cdr3_aa: CASSYDPMNTEAFF
d_call: TRBD2; j_call: TRBJ2-5; v_call: TRBV5-5; clone_size: .; cdr3_nt: TGTGCCAGCAGCCCCAAGTTGGTAGCGGGGACCCAAGAGACCCAGTACTTC; cdr3_aa: CASSPKLVAGTQETQYF
d_call: .; j_call: TRBJ2-2; v_call: TRBV7-3; clone_size: .; cdr3_nt: TGTGCCAGCAGCTTATCGGGTCGAGGGATCGGGGAGCTGTTTTTT; cdr3_aa: CASSLSGRGIGELFF
d_call: .; j_call: TRBJ1-4; v_call: TRBV30; clone_size: few; cdr3_nt: TGTGCCTTCGCTGCCTTAGGACAGAGGAATGAAAAACTGTTTTTT; cdr3_aa: CAFAALGQRNEKLFF
d_call: .; j_call: TRBJ1-5; v_call: TRBV10-3; clone_size: .; cdr3_nt: TGTGCCATCGGGCAGATTAGCAATCAGCCCCAGCATTTT; cdr3_aa: CAIGQISNQPQHF
d_call: .; j_call: TRBJ1-1; v_call: TRBV7-3; clone_size: .; cdr3_nt: TGTGCCAGCAGCCCACAAGGGCGAGGGGCTGAAGCTTTCTTT; cdr3_aa: CASSPQGRGAEAFF
d_call: .; j_call: TRBJ2-7; v_call: TRBV12-3/TRBV12-4; clone_size: few; cdr3_nt: TGTGCCAGCAGTTACTACTCAAGGGAGCAGTACTTC; cdr3_aa: CASSYYSREQYF
d_call: .; j_call: TRBJ2-3; v_call: TRBV5-1; clone_size: .; cdr3_nt: TGCGCCAGCAGCTTGGATGGCCCTAGCACAGATACGCAGTATTTT; cdr3_aa: CASSLDGPSTDTQYF
d_call: TRBD1; j_call: TRBJ2-7; v_call: TRBV7-2; clone_size: .; cdr3_nt: TGTGCCAGCAGCTCTAGACAGGGGAGCTCCTACGAGCAGTACTTC; cdr3_aa: CASSSRQGSSYEQYF
d_call: .; j_call: TRBJ2-7; v_call: TRBV27; clone_size: .; cdr3_nt: TGTGCCAGCAGTCCCACCTATCAAAACTGGCGCCCCTACGAGCAGTACTTC; cdr3_aa: CASSPTYQNWRPYEQYF
d_call: TRBD1; j_call: TRBJ1-2; v_call: TRBV5-4; clone_size: few; cdr3_nt: TGTGCCAGCACCCGGGGGAGGGGGCAGGGATACTATGGCTACACCTTC; cdr3_aa: CASTRGRGQGYYGYTF
d_call: .; j_call: TRBJ2-1; v_call: TRBV7-9; clone_size: .; cdr3_nt: TGTGCCAGCAGCTTACAGGCCCTTTCTAAGGGGGAGCAGTTCTTC; cdr3_aa: CASSLQALSKGEQFF